The rows below give T cell receptor beta chains drawn from one sample of a study of cytomegalovirus exposure and HLA in healthy donors. Using immunoSEQ multiplex PCR, the repertoire was profiled, and TCRdb retains in-frame clones only, with some absent. The data contain under 150,000 clones, 82% of them singletons. The sequencing sample was made of PBMCs. These TCRs come from a male donor in good health and CMV-seronegative. Each CDR3 is given with its conserved first and last residue. D genes are given only for firm matches. The listing skips clone size in some rows; elsewhere it reads once, few, many or a size class.

clone size	J gene	V gene	D gene	CDR3 length	CDR3 DNA	CDR3 protein
.	TRBJ2-5	TRBV6-5	TRBD2	14	TGTGCCAGCAGGACTAGCGGAGCCCAAGAGACCCAGTACTTC	CASRTSGAQETQYF
.	TRBJ1-4	TRBV6-6	.	16	TGTGCCAGCAGTGGTCCGGACATGTCAACTAATGAAAAACTGTTTTTT	CASSGPDMSTNEKLFF
.	TRBJ2-7	TRBV6-4	TRBD2	18	TGTGCCAGCAGTGACCGTCACGGCGGACTAGCGGCCAGCTACGAGCAGTACTTC	CASSDRHGGLAASYEQYF
.	TRBJ2-2	TRBV9	.	16	TGTGCCAGCAGCCCCAGGGGGGCACTGCGCACCGGGGAGCTGTTTTTT	CASSPRGALRTGELFF
.	TRBJ2-2	TRBV14	TRBD1	14	TGTGCCAGCAGGGACAGGGAGGTATCCGGGGAGCTGTTTTTT	CASRDREVSGELFF
.	TRBJ1-5	TRBV30	TRBD1	13	TGTGCCTGGGGACAGGGAGCAAGACAGCCCCAGCATTTT	CAWGQGARQPQHF
.	TRBJ2-1	TRBV7-2	TRBD2	19	TGTGCCAGCAGCTCCCCCGGACTAGCGGGAGGGACCTCCTACAATGAGCAGTTCTTC	CASSSPGLAGGTSYNEQFF
few	TRBJ2-1	TRBV4-3	TRBD2	16	TGCGCCAGCAGCCAAGAACGGGCGGGAGCGTGGAATGAGCAGTTCTTC	CASSQERAGAWNEQFF
.	TRBJ2-5	TRBV30	.	13	TGTGCCTGGAGTCGGGGGTCGGGAGAGACCCAGTACTTC	CAWSRGSGETQYF
few	TRBJ1-5	TRBV29-1	.	14	TGCAGCGTTGAGACGGCGGGGGCGGGTCAGCCCCAGCATTTT	CSVETAGAGQPQHF
.	TRBJ2-7	TRBV12-5	.	13	TGTGCTAGTGGTTTGGATCCGGGGTGGGAGCAGTACTTC	CASGLDPGWEQYF
few	TRBJ2-7	TRBV6-6	TRBD1	14	TGTGCCAGCAGTTACCGGGACAGCGGTCACGAGCAGTACTTC	CASSYRDSGHEQYF
.	TRBJ2-1	TRBV13	TRBD2	16	TGTGCCAGCAGCCGGACTAGCGGGAGCGAATACAATGAGCAGTTCTTC	CASSRTSGSEYNEQFF
.	TRBJ2-1	TRBV7-6	.	13	TGTGCCAGCAGCTGGGCCGGGGACAATGAGCAGTTCTTC	CASSWAGDNEQFF
.	TRBJ2-2	TRBV7-9	TRBD1	15	TGTGCCAGCAGCTGGGGACAGGGTTTGTCCGGGGAGCTGTTTTTT	CASSWGQGLSGELFF
once	TRBJ1-1	TRBV7-9	.	12	TGTTCCAGCAGCTCCGTCGGGAGGGGGGCTTTCTTT	CSSSSVGRGAFF
.	TRBJ2-1	TRBV30	.	13	TGTGCCTGGAGTGTACAGCCCCTCTCTGAGCAGTTCTTC	CAWSVQPLSEQFF
once	TRBJ2-1	TRBV29-1	TRBD1	13	TGCAGCGGGGGACAGGGGGCTTACAATGAGCAGTTCTTC	CSGGQGAYNEQFF
.	TRBJ1-2	TRBV19	.	15	TGTGCCAGTAGTCCCTGGGCAGGGACACTCTATGGCTACACCTTC	CASSPWAGTLYGYTF
.	TRBJ2-2	TRBV10-3	.	14	TGTGCCATCAGTGATTACAGTTACACCGGGGAGCTGTTTTTT	CAISDYSYTGELFF
.	TRBJ1-4	TRBV5-1	.	12	TGCGCCAGCAGCCTTTCCGGGGAAAAACTGTTTTTT	CASSLSGEKLFF
few	TRBJ2-5	TRBV9	.	16	TGTGCCAGCAGCGAGGGGGGGACTGCAAGGGGAGAGACCCAGTACTTC	CASSEGGTARGETQYF
.	TRBJ1-4	TRBV6-1	.	18	TGTGCCAGCAGTGAAAGAAAAGGGGAACCCGCAACTAATGAAAAACTGTTTTTT	CASSERKGEPATNEKLFF
.	TRBJ2-7	TRBV7-2	TRBD2	14	TGTGCCAGCAGCTTAGACGGCGGGAGCTACGAGCAGTACTTC	CASSLDGGSYEQYF
few	TRBJ2-1	TRBV7-2	TRBD1	18	TGTGCCAGCAGCCGGCCCAGCAACCCGGGACAGGGGATCAATGAGCAGTTCTTC	CASSRPSNPGQGINEQFF
.	TRBJ1-5	TRBV7-9	TRBD1	14	TGTGCCAGCAGTCCGACAGGGTACAATCAGCCCCAGCATTTT	CASSPTGYNQPQHF
.	TRBJ1-2	TRBV5-3	TRBD1	16	TGTGCCAGAAGCTTGGGAGACAGGGGTCGGGCGGTTGGCTACACCTTC	CARSLGDRGRAVGYTF
.	TRBJ1-1	TRBV6-6	.	14	TGTGCCAGCAGTCACCGGACAGCGAACACTGAAGCTTTCTTT	CASSHRTANTEAFF
.	TRBJ1-1	TRBV19	.	13	TGTGCCAGTAGTATCTCCTTGAACACTGAAGCTTTCTTT	CASSISLNTEAFF
.	TRBJ2-5	TRBV27	.	15	TGTGCCAGCAGTGTATACCCTAGGAGGGAAGAGACCCAGTACTTC	CASSVYPRREETQYF
.	TRBJ1-4	TRBV9	.	14	TGTGCCAGCAGCTTTACAGCAACTAATGAAAAACTGTTTTTT	CASSFTATNEKLFF
.	TRBJ2-2	TRBV27	TRBD2	16	TGTGCCAGCAGTTCCATTACTAGCGGGGGAACCGGGGAGCTGTTTTTT	CASSSITSGGTGELFF
.	TRBJ2-5	TRBV29-1	.	12	TGCAGCGTTGTAGGAGTACAAGAGACCCAGTACTTC	CSVVGVQETQYF
.	TRBJ2-7	TRBV5-5	TRBD1	14	TGTGCCAGCAGGTTTGCCCAGGGGGCCTACGAGCAGTACTTC	CASRFAQGAYEQYF
.	TRBJ2-3	TRBV5-1	.	14	TGCGCCAGCAGCGATGTGATGGGCCCAGATACGCAGTATTTT	CASSDVMGPDTQYF
.	TRBJ2-7	TRBV2	.	15	TGTGCCAGCAGTCGGAGCGGACCAGGACCCTACGAGCAGTACTTC	CASSRSGPGPYEQYF
.	TRBJ2-7	TRBV28	TRBD2	14	TGTGCCAGCTCTACTAGCGGGAGGTCCTACGAGCAGTACTTC	CASSTSGRSYEQYF
few	TRBJ1-1	TRBV23-1	.	15	TGCGCCAGCAGTCGGCTGGGACACCTGAACACTGAAGCTTTCTTT	CASSRLGHLNTEAFF
.	TRBJ2-3	TRBV29-1	.	13	TGCAGTGCTGGCTTACAGACGGCAGATACGCAGTATTTT	CSAGLQTADTQYF
.	TRBJ2-7	TRBV28	TRBD2	16	TGTGCCAGCAGTTTGGGGCTAGCGGGGTTGGGATGGGAGCAGTACTTC	CASSLGLAGLGWEQYF
few	TRBJ2-1	TRBV4-1	.	15	TGCGCCAGCAGCCAAGGCCAGGGCCCCTACAATGAGCAGTTCTTC	CASSQGQGPYNEQFF
.	TRBJ1-4	TRBV30	.	15	TGTGCCTGGAGTGTAGTTAGGGGCGCAGGGGAAAAACTGTTTTTT	CAWSVVRGAGEKLFF
.	TRBJ1-5	TRBV12-2	.	15	TGTGCAAGTCGCTTAGTTTTAGTTAGCAATCAGCCCCAGCATTTT	CASRLVLVSNQPQHF
few	TRBJ2-1	TRBV6-1	.	17	TGTGCCAGCAGTGTGCACCATACCCAGATATCCTACAATGAGCAGTTCTTC	CASSVHHTQISYNEQFF
few	TRBJ2-2	TRBV6-5	TRBD2	15	TGTGCCAGCAGTGGGGGACTAGCGGGAGCCGGGGAGCTGTTTTTT	CASSGGLAGAGELFF
once	TRBJ1-2	TRBV10-3	.	13	TGTGCCATCGCAGGCGATTCTAACTATGGCTACACCTTC	CAIAGDSNYGYTF
.	TRBJ2-4	TRBV5-6	.	15	TGTGCCAGCAGCTCGGGCCTCAGGGGATTTAACATTCAGTACTTC	CASSSGLRGFNIQYF
.	TRBJ1-1	TRBV27	.	13	TGTGCCAGCAGTGCGGCCCGAGGCACTGAAGCTTTCTTT	CASSAARGTEAFF
.	TRBJ1-4	TRBV5-5	.	16	TGTGCCAGCAGCTTGGGACAGACAAAGTCAGGTGAAAAACTGTTTTTT	CASSLGQTKSGEKLFF
once	TRBJ2-3	TRBV7-9	TRBD2	18	TGTGCCAGCAGCACGGGACTAGCGGGAGTGTCACTCACAGATACGCAGTATTTT	CASSTGLAGVSLTDTQYF
.	TRBJ1-1	TRBV10-3	.	11	TGTGCCATCAGTGATATGAGTGAAGCTTTCTTT	CAISDMSEAFF
.	TRBJ2-1	TRBV4-3	TRBD2	16	TGCGCCAGCAGCCAAGGGGGGGGAATAACCTACAATGAGCAGTTCTTC	CASSQGGGITYNEQFF
once	TRBJ2-7	TRBV18	TRBD2	13	TGTGCCAGCTACGGGGGAGGGCCGGGCGAGCAGTACTTC	CASYGGGPGEQYF
.	TRBJ2-7	TRBV7-3	TRBD1	15	TGTGCCAGCAGCCCACAGGGGTCCCCCATCTACGAGCAGTACTTC	CASSPQGSPIYEQYF
.	TRBJ2-5	TRBV4-3	TRBD2	15	TGCGCCAGCAGACGGGAGCGGGAGTTTCAAGAGACCCAGTACTTC	CASRREREFQETQYF
.	TRBJ2-7	TRBV6-6	.	15	TGTGCCAGCAGTTACTCGCGGGACGGGAGCTACGAGCAGTACTTC	CASSYSRDGSYEQYF
few	TRBJ1-1	TRBV30	TRBD1	13	TGTGCCTGGGGCAGGGGGATGAACACTGAAGCTTTCTTT	CAWGRGMNTEAFF
.	TRBJ2-1	TRBV11-3	.	15	TGTGCCAGCAGCCCCGGATGGAGGGGCGGGGATGAGCAGTTCTTC	CASSPGWRGGDEQFF
.	TRBJ2-7	TRBV28	.	12	TGTGCCACCCGGGGTAGCGGCTACGAGCAGTACTTC	CATRGSGYEQYF
.	TRBJ2-7	TRBV6-5	.	14	TGTGCCAGCAGTTACTCATCCAGTTCGCACGAGCAGTACTTC	CASSYSSSSHEQYF